This T cell receptor (beta chain) was sequenced in a study of monozygotic twins with cystic fibrosis. Clones were sequenced by immunoSEQ multiplex PCR, and TCRdb holds only the in-frame ones, with some missing. The table includes 30,000 to 35,000 clones, approximately 72% detected once. Study outcomes and limitations: Nucleotide-identical clonotype sharing was significantly higher within monozygotic CF twin pairs than between unrelated CF individuals. No link emerged between shared CDR3 counts and age, concordance or severity. In 13 of 16 pairs, V gene usage was closest to the co-twin's. Median Simpson clonality of roughly 0.01 suggested naive T cells predominated.

About this clone: As yet, its antigen is unknown.

V dropped 0 bases and J dropped 4 bases, with 9 bases sitting between them. This CDR3 is built from 14 residues. Germline CDR1 is SGHTA and CDR2 is FQGNSA. The sample taken for sequencing was blood. This sequence was found in a girl under 18 with cystic fibrosis. The chain combines TRBV7-2 with TRBJ2-5; D is undetermined. The DNA for the CDR3 is TGTGCCAGCAGCTTAGCGGGCCAGTCAGAGACCCAGTACTTC. Its protein product is CASSLAGQSETQYF.